This T cell receptor beta chain is drawn from a study of blood T cell repertoires in COVID-19. Study context: Two negative PCRs, clearance, or symptom resolution characterized the recovered Cohort 3 donors. Whether acute or convalescent, the COVID-19 samples came from the United States, Italy and Spain. T cells, B-cell-depleted T cells, or PBMCs supplied cDNA or gDNA.

Participants were aged about 18 to 100 years, lived in some 23 US areas, and enrolled virtually. This table comes from immunoSEQ multiplex PCR, and its TCRdb copy is limited to in-frame clones, with some not included. The sample has some 160,000 clones, less than 80% seen once; the top ten hold under 20%. Germline lookup yields CDR1 MDHEN and CDR2 SYDVKM. The CDR3 runs 15 residues. V lost 4 bases, J lost 6 bases, and 4 bases stayed unmatched. Sequencing used PBMCs or T cells enriched from blood (not recorded which). This rearrangement joins TRBV28 to TRBJ1-5; TRBD1 agrees at 12 bases. The receptor's source is a woman between 70 and 85 years old in a cohort exposed to, infected with or recovered from COVID-19 (not recorded which). The CDR3 loop reads CASSSGQGAFQPQHF. CDR3 in DNA: TGTGCCAGCAGTTCGGGACAGGGGGCTTTTCAGCCCCAGCATTTT.